These 19 T cell receptor beta chains share one sample of origin, sequenced in a study of siplizumab effects on memory and regulatory T cells. Libraries were prepared by immunoSEQ multiplex PCR; TCRdb keeps only in-frame clonotypes and omits some of them. The sample yields around 100,000 clones, over 90% seen once. Sequencing was done on a sample of Tregs sorted from blood. The origin of the receptors is a human donor in good health.

The chain couples TRBV9 to TRBJ1-5; no clear D gene. The V end lost 0 bases, the J end lost 3 bases, and 4 bases lay between the germline ends. The CDR3 consists of 13 residues. CDR1 is SGDLS and CDR2 is YYNGEE in the germline V gene. The DNA for the CDR3 is TGTGCCAGCAGCGTAGGGGTCAATCAGCCCCAGCATTTT. Translated, it gives CASSVGVNQPQHF.

This chain joins TRBV18 and TRBJ1-5, with a tentative D call TRBD1 (5 bases). V lost 4 bases and J 4 bases, leaving 14 bases between the germline ends. The CDR3 length is 15 residues. Germline V gives CDR1 KGHSH, CDR2 LQKENI. DNA of the CDR3: TGTGCCAGCTCACTTCGGGGGGGGGAGAATCAGCCCCAGCATTTT. It translates to CASSLRGGENQPQHF.

The rearrangement joins TRBV9 to TRBJ1-6; D gene ambiguous. Germline V lookup: CDR1 SGDLS, CDR2 YYNGEE. The CDR3 extends over 14 amino acids. The V gene lost 3 bases and the J gene lost 3 bases, with 7 bases spanning the gap. This CDR3 reads CASSGVDYNSPLHF. CDR3 sequence (DNA): TGTGCCAGCAGCGGAGTTGACTATAATTCACCCCTCCACTTT. Filled out from reference TRBV9 and TRBJ1-6, the complete variable domain reads DSGVTQTPKHLITATGQRVTLRCSPRSGDLSVYWYQQSLDQGLQFLIQYYNGEERAKGNILERFSAQQFPDLHSELNLSSLELGDSALYFCASSGVDYNSPLHFGNGTRLTVT.

The chain links TRBV7-2 to TRBJ1-2; possibly TRBD1 for D (6 bases). Germline V gene lookup returns CDR1 SGHTA and CDR2 FQGNSA. The CDR3 runs 14 residues. Trimming cost V 0 bases and J 8 bases, with 13 bases left between them. Here the CDR3 reads CASSLAVRGHGYTF. CDR3 coding DNA: TGTGCCAGCAGCTTAGCGGTCCGGGGGCACGGCTACACCTTC. Based on the CDR3 plus reference TRBV7-2 and TRBJ1-2, the full variable domain is GAGVSQSPSNKVTEKGKDVELRCDPISGHTALYWYRQSLGQGLEFLIYFQGNSAPDKSGLPSDRFSAERTGGSVSTLTIQRTQQEDSAVYLCASSLAVRGHGYTFGSGTRLTVV.

The rearrangement uses TRBV15 and TRBJ2-1; tentative D call: TRBD2 (6 bases). Germline V gene lookup returns CDR1 LNHNV and CDR2 YYDKDF (reference sequence). V was pared by 3 bases and J by 13 bases, with 19 bases between. This CDR3 is built from 14 residues. For the CDR3, the DNA is TGTGCCACCAGCAGGGCGCTTCCCGGGACTGGCCAGTTCTTC. Translated: CATSRALPGTGQFF.

This sequence joins TRBV6-5 and TRBJ2-7, with D unclear. With 5 bases removed from V and 6 bases from J, the gap between germline ends came to 14 bases. The CDR3 is made up of 13 amino acids. CDR1 and CDR2 (germline): MNHEY, SVGAGI. The CDR3 DNA reads TGTGCCAGCAGTGCGGTTCCTAAGGGCGAGCAGTACTTC. Residues: CASSAVPKGEQYF.

As to this clone: The same CDR3 is also encoded by other DNA sequences in this sample. This chain uses TRBV6-5 with TRBJ2-7, with TRBD1 matching 7 bases. There are 13 residues in the CDR3. Trimming removed 5 bases from V and 3 bases from J; junction bases left unmatched: 4. CDR1 and CDR2 (germline): MNHEY, SVGAGI. CDR3 bases: TGTGCCAGCAGTCGGGACAGCGGCTACGAGCAGTACTTC. Residues: CASSRDSGYEQYF.

The V call is TRBV18, the J call TRBJ1-2; 12 bases map to TRBD1. The V segment lost 5 bases and the J segment 4 bases; nucleotides outside the gene matches: 8. Germline CDR1 KGHSH, CDR2 LQKENI. This CDR3 has 16 amino acids. CDR3 in amino acids: CASSITGTGGFYGYTF. The DNA of the CDR3 is TGTGCCAGCTCAATAACCGGGACAGGGGGCTTCTATGGCTACACCTTC.

This rearrangement joins TRBV11-1 to TRBJ1-1; a weak D match, TRBD1 (6 bases). Per the germline V gene, CDR1 is SGHAT and CDR2 is FQDESV (reference sequence). The CDR3 sequence is 14 residues long. Trimming removed 6 bases from V and 1 base from J, with 12 bases in between. CDR3 in amino acids: CASRRQTGNTEAFF. Here the CDR3 DNA reads TGTGCCAGCAGGCGGCAGACAGGGAACACTGAAGCTTTCTTT.

The J gene is TRBJ2-3, the V gene TRBV5-1; a weak D match, TRBD2 (6 bases). This CDR3 comprises 15 residues. V shed 4 bases and J shed 6 bases, with 18 bases lying between them. CDR1 is SGHRS, CDR2 YFSETQ, per germline. The CDR3 loop reads CASSVRLGATDTQYF. DNA of the CDR3: TGCGCCAGCAGCGTAAGACTAGGTGCTACCGATACGCAGTATTTT. Variable domain in full (rest from reference TRBV5-1 and TRBJ2-3): KAGVTQTPRYLIKTRGQQVTLSCSPISGHRSVSWYQQTPGQGLQFLFEYFSETQRNKGNFPGRFSGRQFSNSRSEMNVSTLELGDSALYLCASSVRLGATDTQYFGPGTRLTVL.

V gene TRBV29-1 combines with J gene TRBJ1-1; no definite D call. The V end lost 4 bases, the J end lost 7 bases, and 10 bases lay between the germline ends. Germline assignment: CDR1 SQVTM and CDR2 ANQGSEA. The CDR3 is 11 amino acids. In DNA, the CDR3 is TGCAGCGTTGTGCTGGGGATTGAAGCTTTCTTT. Translated: CSVVLGIEAFF.

The V gene is TRBV7-9, the J gene TRBJ1-2, with D maybe TRBD1 (5 bases). V was trimmed by 5 bases and J by 5 bases, leaving 18 bases between them. This CDR3 region has 15 residues. The germline V gene has CDR1 SEHNR and CDR2 FQNEAQ (reference sequence). As DNA, the CDR3 is TGTGCCAGCAGCCCTCAGGTTGGGGAGGGGTATGGCTACACCTTC. It yields the protein CASSPQVGEGYGYTF.

This clone was found a few times. The chain employs TRBV19 and TRBJ1-2; D is uncertain. Germline CDR1 reads LNHDA; CDR2 reads SQIVND (reference sequence). This CDR3 comprises 13 residues. Trimming took off 9 bases at V and 0 bases at J, with 11 bases between the two ends. CDR3 coding DNA: TGTGCCAGAGGGAACGAAACTAACTATGGCTACACCTTC. This sequence encodes CARGNETNYGYTF.

This clone was observed a few times. This chain links TRBV10-3 with TRBJ1-6; 9 positions match TRBD1. Trimming took 10 bases from V and 7 from J; bases not matched to a gene: 11. The CDR3 spans 15 residues. Germline lookup yields CDR1 ENHRY and CDR2 SYGVKD. The CDR3 bases are TGTGCCACCGACTCCGGGACAGGGTTCAATTCACCCCTCCACTTT. Its protein is CATDSGTGFNSPLHF.

J is TRBJ1-1 and V is TRBV4-1, with D possibly being TRBD1 (5 bases). This CDR3 contains 17 residues. V dropped 3 bases and J dropped 0 bases, with 17 bases sitting between them. Germline CDR1 MGHRA, CDR2 YSYEKL. The CDR3 spells CASSHHFPGRMNTEAFF. The CDR3 DNA reads as TGCGCCAGCAGCCACCATTTTCCGGGACGTATGAACACTGAAGCTTTCTTT.

V and J are TRBV7-9 and TRBJ2-1, with no clear D. Germline lookup yields CDR1 SEHNR and CDR2 FQNEAQ (reference sequence). The V end lost 5 bases, the J end lost 14 bases, and 16 bases lay between the germline ends. This CDR3 region has 12 residues. Here the CDR3 reads CASSPPHQPEFF. The CDR3 DNA reads TGTGCCAGCAGCCCCCCCCACCAGCCGGAGTTCTTC.

This clone was counted between two and nine times. The rearrangement joins TRBV2 to TRBJ1-1; the D is unclear. Germline CDR1 is SNHLY and CDR2 is FYNNEI. The CDR3 has 11 amino acids. Trimming left V 7 bases short and J 2 bases short, with 5 bases between. CDR3 nucleotide sequence: TGTGCCAGCACCATTAACACTGAAGCTTTCTTT. Translation: CASTINTEAFF.

The chain employs TRBV7-8 and TRBJ1-2, with a tentative D call TRBD1 (6 bases). The CDR3 extends over 13 amino acids. From germline, CDR1 is SGHVS and CDR2 FQNEAQ. Between the trimmed V and J ends, which lost 5 bases and 8 bases, there was a span of 15 bases. DNA of the CDR3: TGTGCCAGCAGCCGGGACACAAAGTACGGCTACACCTTC. Translating it yields CASSRDTKYGYTF.

The V and J genes are TRBV4-1 and TRBJ2-2; D unclear. This CDR3 is built from 14 residues. Germline V gives CDR1 MGHRA, CDR2 YSYEKL. Between the trimmed V and J ends, which lost 4 bases and 6 bases, there was a span of 12 bases. CDR3: CASSRPGRSGELFF. Written as DNA, the CDR3 is TGCGCCAGCAGCCGCCCGGGCCGCTCCGGGGAGCTGTTTTTT.